The clone carrying this T cell receptor beta chain came up once. Its antigen is unidentified. The table came from immunoSEQ multiplex PCR; TCRdb's copy has only in-frame clones and leaves some out. The sample consists of some 16,000 clones, around four fifths of them appearing once. This specimen belongs to a study of OX40 agonist ivuxolimab in advanced cancers. About the research overall: Patients in dose escalation had liver, melanoma, kidney or head and neck cancers.

Enrollment shut out patients with autoimmune disease history or systemic immunosuppression. Notes on the study in general: Compared with CD4+, CD8+ T cells on average had more expanded clones. At 0.1-3.0 mg/kg, partial responders had clonal expansion among the lowest observed.

The origin of this receptor is an adult with an advanced solid tumor such as melanoma, head and neck, liver or kidney cancer. The material was CD4+ or CD8+ T cells sorted from blood, obtained in a trial of the OX40 agonist ivuxolimab.

The CDR3 spells CASSLSGPIYEQYF. The CDR3 bases are TGTGCCAGCAGCTTAAGTGGTCCTATCTACGAGCAGTACTTC. The rearrangement links TRBV11-3 to TRBJ2-5, with D uncertain. The end of the DNA is better explained by TRBJ2-7, so the J call may be wrong. The germline CDR1 and CDR2 sequences are SGHNT and YENEEA. CDR3 length: 14 residues.